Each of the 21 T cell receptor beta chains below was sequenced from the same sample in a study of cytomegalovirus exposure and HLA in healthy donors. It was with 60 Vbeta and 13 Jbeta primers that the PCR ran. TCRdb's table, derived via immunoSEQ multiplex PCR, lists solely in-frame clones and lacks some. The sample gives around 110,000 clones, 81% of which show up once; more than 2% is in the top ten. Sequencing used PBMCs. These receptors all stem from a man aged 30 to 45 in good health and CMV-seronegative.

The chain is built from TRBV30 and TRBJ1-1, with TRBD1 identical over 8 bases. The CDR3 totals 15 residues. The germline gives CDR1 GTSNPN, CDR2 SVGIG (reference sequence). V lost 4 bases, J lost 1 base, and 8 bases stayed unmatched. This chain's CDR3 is CAWTIRRGRNTEAFF. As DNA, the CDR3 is TGTGCCTGGACCATACGCAGGGGGCGGAACACTGAAGCTTTCTTT.

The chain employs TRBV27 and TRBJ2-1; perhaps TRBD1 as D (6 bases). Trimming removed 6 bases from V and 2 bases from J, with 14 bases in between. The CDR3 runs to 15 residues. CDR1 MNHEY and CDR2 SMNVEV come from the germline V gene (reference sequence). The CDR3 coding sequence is TGTGCCAGCAGCCCACCGACAGGCACCTACAATGAGCAGTTCTTC. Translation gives CASSPPTGTYNEQFF.

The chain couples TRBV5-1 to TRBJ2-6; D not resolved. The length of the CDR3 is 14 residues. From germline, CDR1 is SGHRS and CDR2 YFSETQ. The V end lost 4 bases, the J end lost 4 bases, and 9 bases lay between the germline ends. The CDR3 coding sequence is TGCGCCAGCAGCCCCCGGTCAGGGGCCAACGTCCTGACTTTC. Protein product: CASSPRSGANVLTF.

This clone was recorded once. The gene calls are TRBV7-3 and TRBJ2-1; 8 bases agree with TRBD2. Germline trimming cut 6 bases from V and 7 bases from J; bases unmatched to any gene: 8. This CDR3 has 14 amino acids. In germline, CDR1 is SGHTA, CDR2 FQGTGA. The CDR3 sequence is CASRLAGGRNEQFF. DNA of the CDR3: TGTGCCAGCAGGCTGGCGGGAGGAAGGAATGAGCAGTTCTTC.

CDR3 DNA: TGTGCCAGCAGCTTAGAAGGCGGGGTGACAGATACGCAGTATTTT. Its protein product is CASSLEGGVTDTQYF. The genes are TRBV11-1 and TRBJ2-3, with D maybe TRBD2 (6 bases). The CDR3 sequence is 15 residues long. CDR1 and CDR2 (germline): SGHAT, FQDESV (reference sequence). V was clipped by 1 base and J by 3 bases, with 11 bases between them. Full variable domain (rest looked up from reference TRBV11-1 and TRBJ2-3): EAEVAQSPRYKITEKSQAVAFWCDPISGHATLYWYRQILGQGPELLVQFQDESVVDDSQLPKDRFSAERLKGVDSTLKIQPAELGDSAMYLCASSLEGGVTDTQYFGPGTRLTVL.

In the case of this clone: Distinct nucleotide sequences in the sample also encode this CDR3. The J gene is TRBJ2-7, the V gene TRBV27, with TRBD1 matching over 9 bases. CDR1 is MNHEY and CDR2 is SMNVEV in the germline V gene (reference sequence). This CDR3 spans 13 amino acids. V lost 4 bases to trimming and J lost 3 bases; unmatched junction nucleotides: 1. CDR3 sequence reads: CASSWGQGYEQYF. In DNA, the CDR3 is TGTGCCAGCAGTTGGGGACAGGGCTACGAGCAGTACTTC.

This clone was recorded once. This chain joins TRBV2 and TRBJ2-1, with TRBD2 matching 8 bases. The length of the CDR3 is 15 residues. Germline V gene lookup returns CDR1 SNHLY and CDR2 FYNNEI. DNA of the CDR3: TGTGCGACATCCCGGGGGGGGTTGGGATACAATGAGCAGTTCTTC. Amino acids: CATSRGGLGYNEQFF.

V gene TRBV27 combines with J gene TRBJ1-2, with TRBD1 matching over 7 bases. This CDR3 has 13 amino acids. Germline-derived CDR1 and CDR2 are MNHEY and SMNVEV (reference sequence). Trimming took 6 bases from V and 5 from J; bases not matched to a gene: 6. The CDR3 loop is CASRPNRGYGYTF. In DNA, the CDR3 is TGTGCCAGCAGACCCAACAGGGGATATGGCTACACCTTC.

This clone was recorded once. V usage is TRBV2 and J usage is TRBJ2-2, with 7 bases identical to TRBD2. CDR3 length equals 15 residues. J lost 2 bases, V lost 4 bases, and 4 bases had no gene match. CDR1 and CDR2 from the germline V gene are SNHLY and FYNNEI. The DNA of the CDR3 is TGTGCCAGCAGTGGTAGCGGGCTTAACACCGGGGAGCTGTTTTTT. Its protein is CASSGSGLNTGELFF.

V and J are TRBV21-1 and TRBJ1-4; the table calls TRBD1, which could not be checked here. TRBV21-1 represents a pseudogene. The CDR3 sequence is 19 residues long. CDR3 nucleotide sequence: TGTGCCAGCAGCACTCGACGACAGCCCAGGCAGACAACTAATGAAAAACTGTTTTTT. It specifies CASSTRRQPRQTTNEKLFF.

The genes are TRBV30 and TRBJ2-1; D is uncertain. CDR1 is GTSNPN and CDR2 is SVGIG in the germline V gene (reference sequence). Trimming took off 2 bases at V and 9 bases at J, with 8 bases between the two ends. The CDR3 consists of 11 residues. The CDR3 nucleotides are TGTGCCTGGAGTCCTCAGTTTGAGCAGTTCTTC. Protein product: CAWSPQFEQFF.

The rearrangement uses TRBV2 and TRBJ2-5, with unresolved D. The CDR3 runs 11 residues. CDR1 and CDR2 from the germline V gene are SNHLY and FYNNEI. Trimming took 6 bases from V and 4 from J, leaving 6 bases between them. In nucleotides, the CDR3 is TGTGCCAGCAGGGAGCCAGAGACCCAGTACTTC. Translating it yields CASREPETQYF.

CDR3 in DNA: TGTGCCAGCTCAGGAGGGGACGGCAATCAGCCCCAGCATTTT. The encoded protein is CASSGGDGNQPQHF. V and J are TRBV18 and TRBJ1-5, with TRBD1 as a possible D gene (5 bases). The V end lost 5 bases, the J end lost 2 bases, and 10 bases lay between the germline ends. Germline-derived CDR1 and CDR2 are KGHSH and LQKENI. The CDR3 spans 14 residues.

The CDR3 loop is CASSSIQPQHF. CDR3 bases: TGTGCCAGCAGCTCCATCCAGCCCCAGCATTTT. The rearrangement joins TRBV5-6 to TRBJ1-5; D ambiguous. The germline V and J ends were trimmed by 3 bases and 7 bases, with 5 bases remaining between them. The CDR3 totals 11 residues. Germline values: CDR1 SGHDT, CDR2 YYEEEE.

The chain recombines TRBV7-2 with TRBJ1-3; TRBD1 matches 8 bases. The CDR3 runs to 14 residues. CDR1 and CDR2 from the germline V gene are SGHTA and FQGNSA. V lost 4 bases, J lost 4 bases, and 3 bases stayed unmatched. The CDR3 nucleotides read TGTGCCAGCAGCTACAGGGGGACGGGAAACACCATATATTTT. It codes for CASSYRGTGNTIYF.

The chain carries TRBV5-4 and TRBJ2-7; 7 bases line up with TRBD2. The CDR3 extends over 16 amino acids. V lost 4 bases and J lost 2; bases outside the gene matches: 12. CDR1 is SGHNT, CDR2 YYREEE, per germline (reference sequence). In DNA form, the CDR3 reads TGTGCCAGCAGCCGCGGTAATGTGCTAGCGGCCTACGAGCAGTACTTC. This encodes CASSRGNVLAAYEQYF.

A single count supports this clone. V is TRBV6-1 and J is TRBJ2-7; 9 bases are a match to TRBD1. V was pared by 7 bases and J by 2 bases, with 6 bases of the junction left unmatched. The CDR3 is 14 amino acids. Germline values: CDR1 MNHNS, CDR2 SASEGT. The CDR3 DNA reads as TGTGCCAGCAACCCGGGACAGGGTCCCTACGAGCAGTACTTC. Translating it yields CASNPGQGPYEQYF.

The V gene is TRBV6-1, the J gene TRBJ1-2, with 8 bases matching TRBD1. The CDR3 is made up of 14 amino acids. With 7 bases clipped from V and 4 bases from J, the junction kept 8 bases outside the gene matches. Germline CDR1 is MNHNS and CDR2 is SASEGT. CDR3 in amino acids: CASNRQGLGYGYTF. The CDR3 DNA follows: TGTGCCAGCAACCGACAGGGGTTAGGCTATGGCTACACCTTC.

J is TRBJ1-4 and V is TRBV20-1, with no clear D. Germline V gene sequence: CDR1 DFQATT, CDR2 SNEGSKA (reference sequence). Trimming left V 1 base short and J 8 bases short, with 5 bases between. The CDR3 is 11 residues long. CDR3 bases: TGCAGTGCTAGAGTTGGCGAAAAACTGTTTTTT. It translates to CSARVGEKLFF.

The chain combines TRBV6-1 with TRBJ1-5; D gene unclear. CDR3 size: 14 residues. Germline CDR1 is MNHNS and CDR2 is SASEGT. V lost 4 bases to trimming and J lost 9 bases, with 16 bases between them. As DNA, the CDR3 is TGTGCCAGCAGTGGCCGAGAGGGTACTAGGCCCCAGCATTTT. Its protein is CASSGREGTRPQHF.

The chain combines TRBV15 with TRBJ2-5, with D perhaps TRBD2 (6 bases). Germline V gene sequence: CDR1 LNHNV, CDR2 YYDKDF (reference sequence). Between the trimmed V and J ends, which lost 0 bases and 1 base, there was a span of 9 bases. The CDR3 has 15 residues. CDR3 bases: TGTGCCACCAGCAGAGATATTAGCGGCCAAGAGACCCAGTACTTC. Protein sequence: CATSRDISGQETQYF. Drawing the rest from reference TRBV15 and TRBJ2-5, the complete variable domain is DAMVIQNPRYQVTQFGKPVTLSCSQTLNHNVMYWYQQKSSQAPKLLFHYYDKDFNNEADTPDNFQSRRPNTSFCFLDIRSPGLGDTAMYLCATSRDISGQETQYFGPGTRLLVL.